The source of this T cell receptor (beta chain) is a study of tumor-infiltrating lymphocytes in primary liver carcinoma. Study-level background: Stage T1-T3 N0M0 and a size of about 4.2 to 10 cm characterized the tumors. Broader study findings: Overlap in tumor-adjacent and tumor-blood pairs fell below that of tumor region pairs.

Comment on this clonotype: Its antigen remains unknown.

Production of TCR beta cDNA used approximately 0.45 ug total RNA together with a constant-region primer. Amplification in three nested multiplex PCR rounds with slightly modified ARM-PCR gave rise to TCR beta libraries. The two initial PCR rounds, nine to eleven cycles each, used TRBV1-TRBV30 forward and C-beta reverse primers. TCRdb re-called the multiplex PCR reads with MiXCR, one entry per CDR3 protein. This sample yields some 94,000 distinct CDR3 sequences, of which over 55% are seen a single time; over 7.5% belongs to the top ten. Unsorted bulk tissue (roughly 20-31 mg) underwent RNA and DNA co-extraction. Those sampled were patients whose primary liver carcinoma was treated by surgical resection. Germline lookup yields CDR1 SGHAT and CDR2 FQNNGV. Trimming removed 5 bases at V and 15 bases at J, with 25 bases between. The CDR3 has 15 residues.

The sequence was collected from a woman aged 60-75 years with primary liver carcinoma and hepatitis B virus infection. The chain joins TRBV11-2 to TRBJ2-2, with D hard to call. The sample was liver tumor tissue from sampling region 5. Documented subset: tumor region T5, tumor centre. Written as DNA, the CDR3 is TGTGCCAGCAGCCCTCCACAAGGACCGACCGGTGAGATGTTTTTT. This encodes CASSPPQGPTGEMFF.